What follows are 4 T cell receptor beta chains derived from one specimen sequenced in a study of TIL therapy for anti-PD-1-resistant metastatic lung cancer. The libraries were made with immunoSEQ v3. TCRdb keeps only in-frame clones here, not all; method: immunoSEQ multiplex PCR. The data contain about 12,000 clones, roughly 50% of them seen just once; the ten biggest clones take up approximately 7%. Time point meaning: pre-treatment sample, taken before nivolumab and TIL therapy. Tumor tissue came from excised metastases, mostly pleural nodules or supraclavicular lymph nodes. The sample in question was tumor tissue, obtained at baseline. These TCRs come from a person aged 25 to 85 with non-small cell lung cancer.

The gene calls are TRBV10-3 and TRBJ1-3; D might be TRBD1 (5 bases). The V gene lost 2 bases and the J gene lost 4 bases, with 24 bases spanning the gap. Germline V gene data show CDR1 as ENHRY and CDR2 as SYGVKD. The CDR3 spans 19 residues. The DNA for the CDR3 is TGTGCCATCAGTGAGCCGTCTGGGGACCGTTCAGCAACGGGAAACACCATATATTTT. Translation: CAISEPSGDRSATGNTIYF.

V and J are TRBV2 and TRBJ1-5; tentative D call: TRBD1 (6 bases). The CDR3 consists of 16 residues. Trimming shortened V by 2 bases and J by 10 bases, and 21 bases separated the two germline ends. The germline V gene has CDR1 SNHLY and CDR2 FYNNEI. CDR3 sequence (DNA): TGTGCCAGCAGTGAATTAAGGGGGGGCCCCGGAGATCCCCAGCATTTT. Amino acids: CASSELRGGPGDPQHF.

This clone was detected a few times. V gene TRBV10-3 combines with J gene TRBJ2-1; the match to TRBD1 covers 8 bases. The CDR3 contains 15 residues. Germline trimming cut 5 bases from V and 8 bases from J; bases unmatched to any gene: 11. CDR1 ENHRY and CDR2 SYGVKD come from the germline V gene. CDR3 DNA sequence: TGTGCCATCAGTCTTACCGGGACAGGAGGCGATGAGCAGTTCTTC. Residues: CAISLTGTGGDEQFF.

This chain joins TRBV3-1 (or the pseudogene TRBV3-2) and TRBJ2-7; TRBD2 agrees at 14 bases. This CDR3 region has 16 residues. Germline CDR1 and CDR2: LGHDT and YNNKEL (reference sequence). The V gene end was trimmed by 6 bases and the J gene end by 0 bases; junction bases not matched to a gene: 4. CDR3 protein: CASRSGTSGSSYEQYF. The CDR3 coding sequence is TGTGCCAGCAGATCCGGGACTAGCGGGAGCTCCTACGAGCAGTACTTC.